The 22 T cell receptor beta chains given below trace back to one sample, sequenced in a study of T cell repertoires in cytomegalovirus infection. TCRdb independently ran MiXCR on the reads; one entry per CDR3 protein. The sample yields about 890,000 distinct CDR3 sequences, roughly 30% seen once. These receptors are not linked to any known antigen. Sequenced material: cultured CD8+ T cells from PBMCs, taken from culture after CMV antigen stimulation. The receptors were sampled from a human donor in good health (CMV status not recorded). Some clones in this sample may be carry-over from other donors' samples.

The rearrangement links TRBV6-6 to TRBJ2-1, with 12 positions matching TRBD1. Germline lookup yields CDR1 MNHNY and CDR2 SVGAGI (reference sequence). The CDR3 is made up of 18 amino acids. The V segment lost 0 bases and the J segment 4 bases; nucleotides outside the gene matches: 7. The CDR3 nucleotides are TGTGCCAGCAGTTACTCCGGGGGGACAGGGGGCGCTTACAATGAGCAGTTCTTC. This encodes CASSYSGGTGGAYNEQFF.

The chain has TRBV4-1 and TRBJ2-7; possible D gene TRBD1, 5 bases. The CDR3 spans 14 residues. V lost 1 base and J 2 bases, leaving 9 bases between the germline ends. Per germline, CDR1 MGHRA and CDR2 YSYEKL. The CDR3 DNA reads TGCGCCAGCAGCCAAGGGACACCGACCTACGAGCAGTACTTC. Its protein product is CASSQGTPTYEQYF.

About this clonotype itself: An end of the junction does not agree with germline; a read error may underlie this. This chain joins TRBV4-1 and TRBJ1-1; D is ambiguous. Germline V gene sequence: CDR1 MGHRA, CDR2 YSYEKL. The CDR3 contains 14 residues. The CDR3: CASSQEPENTEAFF. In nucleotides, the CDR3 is TGCGCCAGTAGCCAAGAACCGGAGAACACTGAAGCTTTCTTT.

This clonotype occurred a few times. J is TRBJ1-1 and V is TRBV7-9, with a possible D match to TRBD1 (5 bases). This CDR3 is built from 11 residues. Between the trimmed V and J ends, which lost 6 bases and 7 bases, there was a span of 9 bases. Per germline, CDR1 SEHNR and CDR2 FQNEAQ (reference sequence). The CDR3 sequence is CASRGGGEAFF. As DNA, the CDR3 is TGTGCCAGCAGGGGGGGGGGTGAAGCTTTCTTT.

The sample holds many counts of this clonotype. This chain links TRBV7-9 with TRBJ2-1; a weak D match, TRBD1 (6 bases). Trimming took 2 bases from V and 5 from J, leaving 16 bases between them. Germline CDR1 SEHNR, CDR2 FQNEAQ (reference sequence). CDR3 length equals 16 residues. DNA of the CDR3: TGTGCCAGCAGCTTACCACAGGGTCTTAGACACAATGAGCAGTTCTTC. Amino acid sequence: CASSLPQGLRHNEQFF. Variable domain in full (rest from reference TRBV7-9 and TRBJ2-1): DTGVSQNPRHKITKRGQNVTFRCDPISEHNRLYWYRQTLGQGPEFLTYFQNEAQLEKSRLLSDRFSAERPKGSFSTLEIQRTEQGDSAMYLCASSLPQGLRHNEQFFGPGTRLTVL.

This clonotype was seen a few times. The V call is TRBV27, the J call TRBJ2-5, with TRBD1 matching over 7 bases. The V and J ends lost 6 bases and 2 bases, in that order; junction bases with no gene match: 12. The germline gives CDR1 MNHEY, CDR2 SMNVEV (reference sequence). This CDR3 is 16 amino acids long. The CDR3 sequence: CASSQIPGGRQETQYF. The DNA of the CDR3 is TGTGCCAGCAGCCAGATTCCAGGGGGAAGACAAGAGACCCAGTACTTC.

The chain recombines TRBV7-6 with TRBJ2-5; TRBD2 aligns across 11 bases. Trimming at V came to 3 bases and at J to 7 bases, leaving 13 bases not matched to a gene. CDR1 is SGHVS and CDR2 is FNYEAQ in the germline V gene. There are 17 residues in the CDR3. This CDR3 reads CASSFGAGLAEAMTQYF. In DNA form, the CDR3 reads TGTGCCAGCAGCTTTGGGGCGGGACTAGCGGAGGCCATGACCCAGTACTTC.

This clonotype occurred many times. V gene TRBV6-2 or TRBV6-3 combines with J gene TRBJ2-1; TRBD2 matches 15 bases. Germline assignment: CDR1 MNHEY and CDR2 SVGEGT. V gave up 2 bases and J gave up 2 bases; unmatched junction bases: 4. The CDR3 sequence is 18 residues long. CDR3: CASSYRTSGGAAYNEQFF. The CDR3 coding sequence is TGTGCCAGCAGTTACCGGACTAGCGGGGGGGCCGCCTACAATGAGCAGTTCTTC.

CDR3 in DNA: TGTGCCAGCAAGGGAACCGCACAGTTCTTC. The encoded protein is CASKGTAQFF. The chain is built from TRBV2 and TRBJ2-1, with no clear D. Trimming stripped 7 bases from V and 13 bases from J, with 11 bases between. Germline-derived CDR1 and CDR2 are SNHLY and FYNNEI. CDR3 length: 10 residues.

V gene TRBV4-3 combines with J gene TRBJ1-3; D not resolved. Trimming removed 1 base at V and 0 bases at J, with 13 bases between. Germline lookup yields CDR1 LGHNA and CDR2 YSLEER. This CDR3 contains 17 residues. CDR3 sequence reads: CASSQVEQVRSGNTIYF. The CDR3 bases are TGCGCCAGCAGCCAAGTGGAGCAGGTGCGCTCTGGAAACACCATATATTTT.

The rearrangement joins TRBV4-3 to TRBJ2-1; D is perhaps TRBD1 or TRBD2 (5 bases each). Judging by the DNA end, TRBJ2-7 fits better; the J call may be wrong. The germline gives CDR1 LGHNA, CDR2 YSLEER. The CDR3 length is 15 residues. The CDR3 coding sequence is TGCGCCAGCAGCCAAGGTACCGGGACCCCCAGGGAGCAGTACTTC. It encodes CASSQGTGTPREQYF.

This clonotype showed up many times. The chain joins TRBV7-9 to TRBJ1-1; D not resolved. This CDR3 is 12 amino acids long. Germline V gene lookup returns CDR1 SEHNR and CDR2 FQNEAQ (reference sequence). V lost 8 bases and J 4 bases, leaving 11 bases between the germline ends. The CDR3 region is CASGRAGTEAFF. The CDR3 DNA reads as TGTGCCAGCGGAAGGGCGGGCACTGAAGCTTTCTTT.

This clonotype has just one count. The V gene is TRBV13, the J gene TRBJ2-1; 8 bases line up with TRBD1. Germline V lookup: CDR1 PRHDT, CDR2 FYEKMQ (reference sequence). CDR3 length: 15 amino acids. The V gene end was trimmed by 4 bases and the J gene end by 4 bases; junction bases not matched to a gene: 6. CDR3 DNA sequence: TGTGCCAGCAGCTCTCCCTGGGACAGGTACAATGAGCAGTTCTTC. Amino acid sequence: CASSSPWDRYNEQFF.

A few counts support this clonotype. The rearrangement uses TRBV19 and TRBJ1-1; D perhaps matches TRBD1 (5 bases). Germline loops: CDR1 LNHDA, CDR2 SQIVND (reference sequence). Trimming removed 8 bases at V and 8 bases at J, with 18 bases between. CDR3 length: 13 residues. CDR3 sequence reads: CASGRRGHWEAFF. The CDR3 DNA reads TGTGCCAGTGGCCGCCGAGGACACTGGGAAGCTTTCTTT.

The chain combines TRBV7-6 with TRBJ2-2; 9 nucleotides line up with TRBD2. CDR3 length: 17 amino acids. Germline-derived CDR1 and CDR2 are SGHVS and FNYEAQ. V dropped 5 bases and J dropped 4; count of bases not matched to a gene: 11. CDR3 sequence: CASSRRRAGGITGELFF. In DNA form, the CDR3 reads TGTGCCAGCAGCCGCCGAAGGGCGGGGGGGATCACCGGGGAGCTGTTTTTT. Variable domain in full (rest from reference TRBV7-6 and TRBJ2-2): GAGVSQSPRYKVTKRGQDVALRCDPISGHVSLYWYRQALGQGPEFLTYFNYEAQQDKSGLPNDRFSAERPEGSISTLTIQRTEQRDSAMYRCASSRRRAGGITGELFFGEGSRLTVL.

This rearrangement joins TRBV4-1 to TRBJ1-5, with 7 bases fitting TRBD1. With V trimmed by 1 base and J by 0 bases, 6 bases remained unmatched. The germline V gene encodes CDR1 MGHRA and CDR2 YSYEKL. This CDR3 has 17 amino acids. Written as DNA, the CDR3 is TGCGCCAGCAGCCAAGGTACAGGGGCGATTAGCAATCAGCCCCAGCATTTT. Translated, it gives CASSQGTGAISNQPQHF.

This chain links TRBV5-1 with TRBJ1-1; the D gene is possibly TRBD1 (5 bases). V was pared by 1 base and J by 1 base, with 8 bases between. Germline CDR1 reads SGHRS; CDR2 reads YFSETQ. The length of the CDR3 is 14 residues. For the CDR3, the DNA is TGCGCCAGCAGCTTGTACCAGGGGAACACTGAAGCTTTCTTT. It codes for CASSLYQGNTEAFF. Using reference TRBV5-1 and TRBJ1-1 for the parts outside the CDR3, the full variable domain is KAGVTQTPRYLIKTRGQQVTLSCSPISGHRSVSWYQQTPGQGLQFLFEYFSETQRNKGNFPGRFSGRQFSNSRSEMNVSTLELGDSALYLCASSLYQGNTEAFFGQGTRLTVV.

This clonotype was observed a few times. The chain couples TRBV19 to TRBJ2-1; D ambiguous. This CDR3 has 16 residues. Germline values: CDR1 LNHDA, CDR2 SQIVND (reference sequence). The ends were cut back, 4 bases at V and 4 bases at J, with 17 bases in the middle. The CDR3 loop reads CASSNSHPPKYNEQFF. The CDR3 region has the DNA TGTGCCAGTAGTAATTCCCACCCCCCTAAATACAATGAGCAGTTCTTC.

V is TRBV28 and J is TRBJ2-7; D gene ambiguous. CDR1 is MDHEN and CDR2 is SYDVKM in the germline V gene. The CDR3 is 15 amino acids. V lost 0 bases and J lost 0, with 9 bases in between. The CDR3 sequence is CASSLWAGPSYEQYV. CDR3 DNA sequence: TGTGCCAGCAGTTTATGGGCCGGGCCCTCCTACGAGCAGTACGTC.

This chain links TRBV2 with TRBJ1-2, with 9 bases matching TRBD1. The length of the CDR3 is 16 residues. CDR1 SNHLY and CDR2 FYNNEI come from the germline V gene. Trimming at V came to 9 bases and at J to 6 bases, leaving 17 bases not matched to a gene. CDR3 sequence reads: CARRAPPGQGSDGYTF. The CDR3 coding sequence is TGTGCCAGGAGGGCCCCACCGGGACAGGGTTCGGATGGCTACACCTTC.

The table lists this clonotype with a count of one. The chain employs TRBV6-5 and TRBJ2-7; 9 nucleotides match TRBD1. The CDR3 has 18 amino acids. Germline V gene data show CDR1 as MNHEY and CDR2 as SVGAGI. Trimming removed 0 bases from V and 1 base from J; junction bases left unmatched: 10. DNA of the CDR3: TGTGCCAGCAGTTACTCGATGGCAACGGGACAGGGATCCTACGAGCAGTACGTC. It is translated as CASSYSMATGQGSYEQYV.

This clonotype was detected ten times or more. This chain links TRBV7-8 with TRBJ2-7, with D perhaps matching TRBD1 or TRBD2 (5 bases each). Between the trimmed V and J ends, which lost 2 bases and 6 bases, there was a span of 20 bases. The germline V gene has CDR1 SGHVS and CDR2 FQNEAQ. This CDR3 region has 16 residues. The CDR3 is CASSLLTGTRAFEQYF. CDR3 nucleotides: TGTGCCAGCAGCTTATTGACCGGGACGAGGGCCTTCGAGCAGTACTTC.